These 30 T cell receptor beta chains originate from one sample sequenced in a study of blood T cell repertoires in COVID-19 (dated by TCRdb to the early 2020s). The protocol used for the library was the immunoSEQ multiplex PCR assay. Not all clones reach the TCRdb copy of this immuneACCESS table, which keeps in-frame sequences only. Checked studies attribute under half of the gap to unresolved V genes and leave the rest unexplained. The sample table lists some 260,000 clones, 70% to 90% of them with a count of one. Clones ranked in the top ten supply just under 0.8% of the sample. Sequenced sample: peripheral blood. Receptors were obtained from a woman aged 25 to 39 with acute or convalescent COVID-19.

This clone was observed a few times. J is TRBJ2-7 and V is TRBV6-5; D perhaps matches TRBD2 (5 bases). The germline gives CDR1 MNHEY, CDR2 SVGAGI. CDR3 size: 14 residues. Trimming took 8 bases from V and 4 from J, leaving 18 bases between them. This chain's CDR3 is CASGWLAGVYEQYF. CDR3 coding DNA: TGTGCCAGCGGATGGCTAGCCGGGGTTTACGAGCAGTACTTC.

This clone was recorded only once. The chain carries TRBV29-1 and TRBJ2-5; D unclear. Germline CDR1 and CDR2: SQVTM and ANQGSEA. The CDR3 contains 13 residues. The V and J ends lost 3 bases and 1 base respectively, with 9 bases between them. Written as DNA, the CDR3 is TGCAGCGTTGATGGTGCCGGCCAAGAGACCCAGTACTTC. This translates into CSVDGAGQETQYF.

The CDR3 loop reads CASSITSTSVEETQYF. The CDR3 DNA follows: TGTGCCAGTAGTATTACCTCGACTAGCGTAGAAGAGACCCAGTACTTC. The chain couples TRBV19 to TRBJ2-5; 8 bases match TRBD2. Looked up from germline, CDR1 is LNHDA and CDR2 is SQIVND (reference sequence). V was clipped by 3 bases and J by 3 bases; unmatched bases: 9. CDR3 length: 16 amino acids. Complete variable domain (other parts from reference TRBV19 and TRBJ2-5): DGGITQSPKYLFRKEGQNVTLSCEQNLNHDAMYWYRQDPGQGLRLIYYSQIVNDFQKGDIAEGYSVSREKKESFPLTVTSAQKNPTAFYLCASSITSTSVEETQYFGPGTRLLVL.

For the CDR3, the DNA is TGCAGCGGGAGTAGGGACAGACACAATGAGCAGTTCTTC. It yields the protein CSGSRDRHNEQFF. The chain links TRBV29-1 to TRBJ2-1; 7 bases line up with TRBD1. V was clipped by 7 bases and J by 5 bases; unmatched bases: 8. Germline V CDR1 and CDR2: SQVTM, ANQGSEA. The CDR3 covers 13 residues.

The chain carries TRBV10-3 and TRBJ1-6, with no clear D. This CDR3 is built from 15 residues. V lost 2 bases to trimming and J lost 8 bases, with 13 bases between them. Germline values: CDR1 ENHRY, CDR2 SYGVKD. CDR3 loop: CAISEMAGLHSPLHF. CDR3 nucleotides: TGTGCCATCAGTGAGATGGCCGGGTTACATTCACCCCTCCACTTT.

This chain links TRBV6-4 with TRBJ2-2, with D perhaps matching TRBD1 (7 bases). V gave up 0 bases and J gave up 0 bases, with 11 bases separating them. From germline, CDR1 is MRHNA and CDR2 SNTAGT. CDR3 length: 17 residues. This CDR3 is CASSDSSGGPNTGELFF. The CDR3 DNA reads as TGTGCCAGCAGTGACTCGTCAGGGGGGCCGAACACCGGGGAGCTGTTTTTT.

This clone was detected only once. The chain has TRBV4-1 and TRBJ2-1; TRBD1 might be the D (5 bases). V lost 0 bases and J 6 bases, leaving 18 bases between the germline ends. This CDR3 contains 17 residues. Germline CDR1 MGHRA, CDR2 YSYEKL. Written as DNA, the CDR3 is TGCGCCAGCAGCCAAGATGGGGCCAGGTATATCCGCAATGAGCAGTTCTTC. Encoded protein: CASSQDGARYIRNEQFF.

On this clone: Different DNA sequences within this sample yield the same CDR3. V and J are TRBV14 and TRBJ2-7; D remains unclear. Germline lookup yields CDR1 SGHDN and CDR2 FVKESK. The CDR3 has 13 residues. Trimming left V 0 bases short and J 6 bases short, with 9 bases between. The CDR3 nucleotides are TGTGCCAGCAGCCAAGATCTACGCGGCGAGCAGTACTTC. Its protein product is CASSQDLRGEQYF.

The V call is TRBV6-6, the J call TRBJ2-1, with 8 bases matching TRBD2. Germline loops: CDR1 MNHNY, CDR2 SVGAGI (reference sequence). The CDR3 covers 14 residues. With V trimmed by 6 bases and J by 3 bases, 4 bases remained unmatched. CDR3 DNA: TGTGCCAGCAGGGGGACTAGGGTCTACAATGAGCAGTTCTTC. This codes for CASRGTRVYNEQFF.

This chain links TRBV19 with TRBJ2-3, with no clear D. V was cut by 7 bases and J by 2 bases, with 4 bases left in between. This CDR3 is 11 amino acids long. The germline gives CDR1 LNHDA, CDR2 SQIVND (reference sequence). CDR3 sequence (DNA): TGTGCCAGTACCTCCACAGATACGCAGTATTTT. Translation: CASTSTDTQYF.

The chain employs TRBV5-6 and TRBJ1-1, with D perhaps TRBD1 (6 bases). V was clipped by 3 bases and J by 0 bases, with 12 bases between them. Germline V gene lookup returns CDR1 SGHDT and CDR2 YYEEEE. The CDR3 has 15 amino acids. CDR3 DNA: TGTGCCAGCAGCTCTTGGACAGACTTGAACACTGAAGCTTTCTTT. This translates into CASSSWTDLNTEAFF.

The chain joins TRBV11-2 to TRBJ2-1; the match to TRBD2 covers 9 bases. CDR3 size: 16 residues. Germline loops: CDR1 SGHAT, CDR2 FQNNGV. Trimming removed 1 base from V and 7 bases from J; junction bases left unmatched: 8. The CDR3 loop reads CASSLGAGGPANEQFF. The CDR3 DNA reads TGTGCCAGCAGCTTAGGTGCGGGAGGGCCGGCGAATGAGCAGTTCTTC. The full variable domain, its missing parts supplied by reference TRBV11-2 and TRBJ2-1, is EAGVAQSPRYKIIEKRQSVAFWCNPISGHATLYWYQQILGQGPKLLIQFQNNGVVDDSQLPKDRFSAERLKGVDSTLKIQPAKLEDSAVYLCASSLGAGGPANEQFFGPGTRLTVL.

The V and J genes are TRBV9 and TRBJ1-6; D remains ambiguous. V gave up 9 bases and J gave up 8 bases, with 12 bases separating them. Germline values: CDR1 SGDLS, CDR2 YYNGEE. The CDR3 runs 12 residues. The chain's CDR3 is CANSISYSPLHF. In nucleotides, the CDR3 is TGTGCCAACTCAATTTCTTATTCACCCCTCCACTTT.

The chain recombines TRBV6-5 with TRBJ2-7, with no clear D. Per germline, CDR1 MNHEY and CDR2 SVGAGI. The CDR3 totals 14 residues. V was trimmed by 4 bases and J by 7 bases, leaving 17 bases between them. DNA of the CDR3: TGTGCCAGCAGTTTTCGCGTCTCATCTCGGGAGCAGTACTTC. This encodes CASSFRVSSREQYF.

The CDR3: CASSEEGDLAKNIQYF. The CDR3 coding sequence is TGTGCCAGCAGTGAAGAGGGGGACCTAGCCAAAAACATTCAGTACTTC. The chain is built from TRBV2 and TRBJ2-4; weak D call: TRBD1 (6 bases). Trimming removed 1 base from V and 0 bases from J, with 10 bases in between. The CDR3 sequence is 16 residues long. Germline V gives CDR1 SNHLY, CDR2 FYNNEI.

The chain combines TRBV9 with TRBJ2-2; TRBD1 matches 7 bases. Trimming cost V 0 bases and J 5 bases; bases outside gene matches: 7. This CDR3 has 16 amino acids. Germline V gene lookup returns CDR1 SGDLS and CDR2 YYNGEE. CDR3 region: CASSVGLAGGTGELFF. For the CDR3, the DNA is TGTGCCAGCAGCGTAGGGTTGGCAGGGGGAACCGGGGAGCTGTTTTTT. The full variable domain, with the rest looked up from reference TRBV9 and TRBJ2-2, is DSGVTQTPKHLITATGQRVTLRCSPRSGDLSVYWYQQSLDQGLQFLIQYYNGEERAKGNILERFSAQQFPDLHSELNLSSLELGDSALYFCASSVGLAGGTGELFFGEGSRLTVL.

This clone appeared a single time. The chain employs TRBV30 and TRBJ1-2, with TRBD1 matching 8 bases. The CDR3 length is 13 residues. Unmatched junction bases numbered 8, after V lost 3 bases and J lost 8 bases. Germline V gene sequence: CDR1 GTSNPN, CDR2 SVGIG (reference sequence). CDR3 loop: CAWRTGDIRGYTF. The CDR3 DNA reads TGTGCCTGGAGGACAGGGGACATTAGGGGCTACACCTTC.

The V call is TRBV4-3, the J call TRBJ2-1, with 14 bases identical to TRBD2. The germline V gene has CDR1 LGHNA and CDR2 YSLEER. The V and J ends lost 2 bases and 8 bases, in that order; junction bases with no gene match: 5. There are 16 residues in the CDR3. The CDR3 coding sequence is TGCGCCAGCAGCCAAAATCCGGGACTAGCGGGAGATGAGCAGTTCTTC. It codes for CASSQNPGLAGDEQFF.

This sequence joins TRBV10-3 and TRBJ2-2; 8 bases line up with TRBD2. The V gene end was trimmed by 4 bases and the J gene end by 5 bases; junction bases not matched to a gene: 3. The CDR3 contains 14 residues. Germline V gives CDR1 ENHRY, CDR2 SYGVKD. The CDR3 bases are TGTGCCATCAGTGCCCGGGAGGGGACCGGGGAGCTGTTTTTT. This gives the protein CAISAREGTGELFF.

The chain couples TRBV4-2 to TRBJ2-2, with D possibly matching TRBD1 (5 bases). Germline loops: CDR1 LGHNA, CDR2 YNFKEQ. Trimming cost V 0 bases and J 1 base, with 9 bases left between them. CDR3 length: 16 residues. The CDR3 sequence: CASSQEAGMNTGELFF. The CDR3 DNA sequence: TGTGCCAGCAGCCAAGAAGCAGGGATGAACACCGGGGAGCTGTTTTTT.

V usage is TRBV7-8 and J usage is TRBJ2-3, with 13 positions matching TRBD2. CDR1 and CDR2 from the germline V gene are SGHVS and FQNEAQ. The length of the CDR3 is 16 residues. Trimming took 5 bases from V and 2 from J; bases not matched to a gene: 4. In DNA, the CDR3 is TGTGCCAGCAGCCAACTAGCGGGAGGGCACACAGATACGCAGTATTTT. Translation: CASSQLAGGHTDTQYF.

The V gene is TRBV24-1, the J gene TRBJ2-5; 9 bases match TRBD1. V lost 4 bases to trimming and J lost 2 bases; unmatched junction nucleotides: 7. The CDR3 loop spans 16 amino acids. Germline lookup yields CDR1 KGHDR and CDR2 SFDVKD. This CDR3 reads CATSDPRQGGQETQYF. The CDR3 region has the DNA TGTGCCACCAGTGACCCACGACAGGGGGGACAAGAGACCCAGTACTTC.

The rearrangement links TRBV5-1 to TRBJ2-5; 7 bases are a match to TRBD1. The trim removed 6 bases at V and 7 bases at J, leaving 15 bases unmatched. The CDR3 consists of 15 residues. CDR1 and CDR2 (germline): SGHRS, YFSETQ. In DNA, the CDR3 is TGCGCCAGCACCCTAACGGGACAGTCACAGGGGACCCAGTACTTC. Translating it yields CASTLTGQSQGTQYF.

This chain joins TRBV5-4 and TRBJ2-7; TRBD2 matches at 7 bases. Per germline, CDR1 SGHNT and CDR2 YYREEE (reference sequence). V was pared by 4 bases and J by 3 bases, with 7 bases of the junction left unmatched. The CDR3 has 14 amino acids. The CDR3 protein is CASSLPGTNYEQYF. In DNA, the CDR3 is TGTGCCAGCAGCCTCCCTGGGACTAACTACGAGCAGTACTTC.

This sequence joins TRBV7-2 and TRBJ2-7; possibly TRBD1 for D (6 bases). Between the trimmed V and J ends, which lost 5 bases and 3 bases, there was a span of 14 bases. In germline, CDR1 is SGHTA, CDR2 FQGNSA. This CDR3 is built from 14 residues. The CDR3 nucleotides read TGTGCCAGCAGCAACAGGGAAACGGTCTACGAGCAGTACTTC. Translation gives CASSNRETVYEQYF.

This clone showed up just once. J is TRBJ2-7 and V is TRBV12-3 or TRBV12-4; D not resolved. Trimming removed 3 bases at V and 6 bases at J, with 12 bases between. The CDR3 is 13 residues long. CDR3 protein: CASSLSVLAEQYF. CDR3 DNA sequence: TGTGCCAGCAGTTTGTCCGTTTTGGCCGAGCAGTACTTC.

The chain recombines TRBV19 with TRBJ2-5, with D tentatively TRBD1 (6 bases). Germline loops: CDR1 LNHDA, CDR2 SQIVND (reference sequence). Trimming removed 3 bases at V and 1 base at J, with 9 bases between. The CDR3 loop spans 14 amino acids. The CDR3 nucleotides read TGTGCCAGTAGTATGACAGGTTCCCAAGAGACCCAGTACTTC. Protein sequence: CASSMTGSQETQYF.

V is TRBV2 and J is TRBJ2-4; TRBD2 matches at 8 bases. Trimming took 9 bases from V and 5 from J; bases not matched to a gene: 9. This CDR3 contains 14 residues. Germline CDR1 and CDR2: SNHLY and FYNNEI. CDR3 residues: CASVTGGTENIQYF. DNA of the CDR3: TGTGCCAGTGTCACGGGGGGGACGGAAAACATTCAGTACTTC. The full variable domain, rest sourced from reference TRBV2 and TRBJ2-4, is EPEVTQTPSHQVTQMGQEVILRCVPISNHLYFYWYRQILGQKVEFLVSFYNNEISEKSEIFDDQFSVERPDGSNFTLKIRSTKLEDSAMYFCASVTGGTENIQYFGAGTRLSVL.

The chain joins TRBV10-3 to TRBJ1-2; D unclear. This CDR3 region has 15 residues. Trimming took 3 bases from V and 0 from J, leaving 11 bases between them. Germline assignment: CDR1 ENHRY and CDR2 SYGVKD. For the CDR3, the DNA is TGTGCCATCAGTGAATATGCAGAACCTAACTATGGCTACACCTTC. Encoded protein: CAISEYAEPNYGYTF.

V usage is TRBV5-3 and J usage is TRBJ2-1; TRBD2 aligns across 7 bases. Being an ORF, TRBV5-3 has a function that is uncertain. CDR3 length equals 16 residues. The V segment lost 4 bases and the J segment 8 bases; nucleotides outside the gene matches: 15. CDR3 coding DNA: TGTGCCAGAAGCCGCCCGGGGATCGGGAGGAGCGATGAGCAGTTCTTC. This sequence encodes CARSRPGIGRSDEQFF.